This is a list of T cell receptor beta chains from one sample in a study of blood T cell repertoires in COVID-19. The method was immunoSEQ multiplex PCR; TCRdb's version includes in-frame clones alone and lacks a portion of them. The table shows some 250,000 clones, with about four fifths occurring only once. Material: peripheral blood. Every receptor here comes from a woman of 80 years or more with COVID-19, enrolled during active disease. Each CDR3 is given with its conserved first and last residue. Fields, in order: J gene, CDR3 length, V gene, D gene, clone size, CDR3 DNA, CDR3 protein. The D gene is left open where the match is weak. Expanded clones get a size class; other rows say once, few or many, or leave the size out.

>TRBJ1-2|11|TRBV20-1|NA|NA
TGCAGGTCCGGGGGTGGCAGTGGCTACACCTTC
CRSGGGSGYTF
>TRBJ1-2|12|TRBV2|NA|NA
TGTGCCAGCGGGGAGAACTCCTATGGCTACACCTTC
CASGENSYGYTF
>TRBJ2-3|16|TRBV7-2|TRBD1|NA
TGTGCCAGCAGCTCGTGGACAGGGGGCGGGGGAGATACGCAGTATTTT
CASSSWTGGGGDTQYF
>TRBJ1-1|16|TRBV6-6|NA|NA
TGTGCCAGCAGTTACTCACGGGGAGGAAAGGTCACTGAAGCTTTCTTT
CASSYSRGGKVTEAFF
>TRBJ1-3|15|TRBV7-3|TRBD1|NA
TGTGCCAGCAGCCCACAGGGGGCGCCGGGAAACACCATATATTTT
CASSPQGAPGNTIYF
>TRBJ1-2|13|TRBV6-2/TRBV6-3|NA|NA
TGTGCCAGCAGTTACGGGGCAGGGAACGGCTACACCTTC
CASSYGAGNGYTF
>TRBJ1-1|11|TRBV5-4|NA|NA
TGTGCCAGCAGCCGGAACACTGAAGCTTTCTTT
CASSRNTEAFF
>TRBJ2-1|13|TRBV6-6|TRBD2|NA
TGTGCCAGCAGTCTAGCGGGAGGCTATGAGCAGTTCTTC
CASSLAGGYEQFF
>TRBJ1-2|15|TRBV28|TRBD1|NA
TGTGCCAGCAGCCTCGCCGGGACAGGAGGCTATGGCTACACCTTC
CASSLAGTGGYGYTF
>TRBJ2-7|14|TRBV7-9|NA|NA
TGTGCCAGCAGCTTAACAGGCCCACCGGGCGAGCAGTACTTC
CASSLTGPPGEQYF
>TRBJ2-7|15|TRBV30|NA|NA
TGTGCCTGGAGTTACCCGGGGTTGGGGTCCTACGAGCAGTACTTC
CAWSYPGLGSYEQYF
>TRBJ1-2|16|TRBV4-2|NA|once
TGTGCCAGCAGCCAAGATGTTTATAGTCTCGGTTATGGCTACACCTTC
CASSQDVYSLGYGYTF
>TRBJ1-1|11|TRBV15|NA|NA
TGTGCCACCGGGGGGGACACTGAAGCTTTCTTT
CATGGDTEAFF
>TRBJ1-1|16|TRBV14|NA|NA
TGTGCCAGCAGCCATTTCCGAGGGAGCGCCCTTCTTGAAGCTTTCTTT
CASSHFRGSALLEAFF
>TRBJ2-5|15|TRBV6-5|TRBD1|NA
TGTGCCAGCAGTACTGGCAGGGGGTACCAAGAGACCCAGTACTTC
CASSTGRGYQETQYF
>TRBJ1-3|13|TRBV6-5|TRBD1|NA
TGTGCCAGCAGCTACGGACAGGGGAACACCATATATTTT
CASSYGQGNTIYF
>TRBJ2-7|19|TRBV28|TRBD2|NA
TGTGCCAGCAGTGCCCACCCGGGACTAGCGGGAGGGACCCCTTACGAGCAGTACTTC
CASSAHPGLAGGTPYEQYF
>TRBJ1-6|14|TRBV6-5|NA|few
TGTGCCAGCAGACAACAGGATTATAATTCACCCCTCCACTTT
CASRQQDYNSPLHF
>TRBJ2-2|17|TRBV7-6|TRBD2|NA
TGTGCCAGCAGCCTTGCCAAGGGAGGGACGAACACCGGGGAGCTGTTTTTT
CASSLAKGGTNTGELFF
>TRBJ2-7|14|TRBV29-1|TRBD1|few
TGCAGCGTTGAGGTGGACAGGGCTCCCTACGAGCAGTACTTC
CSVEVDRAPYEQYF
>TRBJ1-2|14|TRBV5-6|TRBD1|NA
TGTGCCAGCAGTTTGGGACAGCTTAACTATGGCTACACCTTC
CASSLGQLNYGYTF
>TRBJ1-1|15|TRBV19|NA|NA
TGTGCCAGTAGTATTGCCGCTCAGGCGAACACTGAAGCTTTCTTT
CASSIAAQANTEAFF
>TRBJ2-5|15|TRBV2|NA|NA
TGTGCCAGCAGCTACGCGCCATTCGGGGGAAAGACCCAGTACTTC
CASSYAPFGGKTQYF
>TRBJ2-5|12|TRBV18|NA|NA
TGTGCCAGCTCGGGAGATAAAGAGACCCAGTACTTC
CASSGDKETQYF
>TRBJ1-5|16|TRBV6-1|TRBD1|NA
TGTGCCAGCAGTGAAAGGTTGAGGTACAGGGGGCAGCCCCAGCATTTT
CASSERLRYRGQPQHF
>TRBJ2-2|15|TRBV7-8|TRBD2|NA
TGTGCCACGAGGCTAGCGGGACCCCGCAACGGGGAGCTGTTTTTT
CATRLAGPRNGELFF
>TRBJ1-5|14|TRBV6-5|TRBD1|few
TGTGCCAGCAGTTTGGGACAGGGAAATCAGCCCCAGCATTTT
CASSLGQGNQPQHF
>TRBJ2-7|13|TRBV3-1/TRBV3-2|NA|NA
TGTGCCAGCAGCCCGGGGGACGGCTACGAGCAGTACTTC
CASSPGDGYEQYF
>TRBJ2-7|13|TRBV9|TRBD2|NA
TGTGCCAGCAGCCTCACGGGAGGCTACGAGCAGTACTTC
CASSLTGGYEQYF
>TRBJ2-1|19|TRBV19|TRBD2|NA
TGTGCCAGTAGTATAGTGTCACGGCGGGAGGGCACAGGTAGGAATGAGCAGTTCTTC
CASSIVSRREGTGRNEQFF
>TRBJ1-5|14|TRBV10-3|TRBD1|NA
TGTGCCATCAGCGCAGGACAGGGAAGTCAGCCCCAGCATTTT
CAISAGQGSQPQHF
>TRBJ1-5|12|TRBV4-2|NA|NA
TGTGCCAGCAGCACAGGGAATCAGCCCCAGCATTTT
CASSTGNQPQHF
>TRBJ2-1|14|TRBV6-2/TRBV6-3|TRBD2|NA
TGTGCCAGCAGTCTAGCGGAGGGAAGGAATGAGCAGTTCTTC
CASSLAEGRNEQFF
>TRBJ2-7|12|TRBV7-9|NA|once
TGTGCCAGCACCATTCAGGGCTACGAGCAGTACTTC
CASTIQGYEQYF
>TRBJ1-5|13|TRBV6-5|NA|NA
TGTGCCAGCCTTTTTGCGGGGGGGCAGCCCCAGCATTTT
CASLFAGGQPQHF
>TRBJ2-1|12|TRBV7-2|NA|NA
TGTGCCAGCAGCCCCACCCTGGCGGGGCAGTTCTTC
CASSPTLAGQFF
>TRBJ1-3|14|TRBV11-2|NA|NA
TGTGCCAGCAGCTCGGGGGGCGTGGGAAACACCATATATTTT
CASSSGGVGNTIYF
>TRBJ1-2|16|TRBV4-1|TRBD1|NA
TGCGCCAGCAGCGACCTTCGGACAGGTCTCAACTATGGCTACACCTTC
CASSDLRTGLNYGYTF
>TRBJ1-2|13|TRBV6-5|NA|NA
TGTGCCAGCAAACAGAGGGGACAAGGAGGCTACACCTTC
CASKQRGQGGYTF